These 19 T cell receptor beta chains were all obtained from the same sample, sequenced in a study of early T cells in non-severe SARS-CoV-2 infection. TCRdb ran MiXCR on the 5' RACE reads and lists one entry per CDR3 protein. The sample yields 20,000 to 30,000 distinct CDR3 sequences, less than 5% seen once. The sample taken for sequencing was whole blood. The receptors were sampled from an adult who was a healthcare worker with PCR-confirmed SARS-CoV-2 infection or an uninfected control (not recorded which).

This clonotype showed up many times. The gene calls are TRBV2 and TRBJ2-3; 7 bases are a match to TRBD2. J gave up 2 bases and V 1 base, and 6 bases lay outside the gene matches. The CDR3 has 16 residues. Germline values: CDR1 SNHLY, CDR2 FYNNEI. The CDR3 DNA reads TGTGCCAGCAGTGAAGATCCTAGCGGATACACAGATACGCAGTATTTT. Protein: CASSEDPSGYTDTQYF.

This clonotype was observed many times. The J gene is TRBJ2-7, the V gene TRBV28; D is ambiguous. This CDR3 has 14 residues. The germline V gene has CDR1 MDHEN and CDR2 SYDVKM. Trimming pared 4 bases from V and 0 bases from J, leaving 10 bases between. The CDR3 here is CASSSQAPSYEQYF. The CDR3 region has the DNA TGTGCCAGCAGTTCCCAGGCACCCTCCTACGAGCAGTACTTC. The complete variable domain, with remaining parts taken from reference TRBV28 and TRBJ2-7, reads DVKVTQSSRYLVKRTGEKVFLECVQDMDHENMFWYRQDPGLGLRLIYFSYDVKMKEKGDIPEGYSVSREKKERFSLILESASTNQTSMYLCASSSQAPSYEQYFGPGTRLTVT.

This clonotype appeared many times. The V and J genes are TRBV5-1 and TRBJ1-4, with 7 bases aligning to TRBD1. Germline-derived CDR1 and CDR2 are SGHRS and YFSETQ. With V trimmed by 0 bases and J by 5 bases, 7 bases remained unmatched. The CDR3 totals 16 residues. The CDR3 nucleotides read TGCGCCAGCAGCTTGGGAGACAGGGCGGAGAATGAAAAACTGTTTTTT. This gives the protein CASSLGDRAENEKLFF.

This clonotype was observed a few times. The chain joins TRBV7-6 to TRBJ1-1, with 8 bases that match TRBD1. Germline CDR1 is SGHVS and CDR2 is FNYEAQ. V was clipped by 5 bases and J by 4 bases; unmatched bases: 3. CDR3 length: 13 amino acids. CDR3 loop: CASSRTGGTEAFF. CDR3 nucleotides: TGTGCCAGCAGCCGCACAGGGGGCACTGAAGCTTTCTTT.

The chain is built from TRBV20-1 and TRBJ2-7; weak D call: TRBD1 (7 bases). Germline V gene data show CDR1 as DFQATT and CDR2 as SNEGSKA (reference sequence). The CDR3 spans 13 residues. V lost 8 bases and J 0 bases, leaving 14 bases between the germline ends. CDR3 region: CSLVQGGSYEQYF. CDR3 nucleotides: TGCAGTTTAGTTCAGGGGGGCTCCTACGAGCAGTACTTC.

The chain combines TRBV29-1 with TRBJ1-3, with unresolved D. This CDR3 spans 10 amino acids. Per germline, CDR1 SQVTM and CDR2 ANQGSEA. Trimming took 7 bases from V and 8 from J, leaving 9 bases between them. The CDR3 DNA reads as TGCAGCGCAGAGTCGGACACCATATATTTT. Its translation is CSAESDTIYF.

In this sample, this clonotype turned up a few times. The chain carries TRBV19 and TRBJ1-2; D uncertain. Trimming removed 2 bases from V and 1 base from J, with 8 bases in between. Germline V gives CDR1 LNHDA, CDR2 SQIVND (reference sequence). There are 14 residues in the CDR3. The chain's CDR3 is CASSINGDNYGYTF. The CDR3 DNA reads as TGTGCCAGTAGTATAAACGGTGATAACTATGGCTACACCTTC.

This clonotype showed up many times. The V call is TRBV7-3, the J call TRBJ2-2; D is possibly TRBD1 or TRBD2 (5 bases each). CDR3 length: 14 residues. Trimming removed 2 bases from V and 4 bases from J, with 8 bases in between. CDR1 and CDR2 (germline): SGHTA, FQGTGA. The CDR3 DNA follows: TGTGCCAGCAGCTTAGGGACCCTCACCGGGGAGCTGTTTTTT. Protein: CASSLGTLTGELFF.

This clonotype was recorded many times. This chain joins TRBV29-1 and TRBJ2-7; TRBD1 agrees at 11 bases. This CDR3 region has 13 residues. V lost 5 bases, J lost 5 bases, and 5 bases stayed unmatched. The germline V gene encodes CDR1 SQVTM and CDR2 ANQGSEA. The CDR3 reads CSVMDRGRDEQYF. In nucleotides, the CDR3 is TGCAGCGTTATGGACAGGGGGCGGGACGAGCAGTACTTC.

This clonotype occurred many times. At one of its ends the junction is not consistent with the germline gene, which may arise from a read error. The gene calls are TRBV28 and TRBJ1-2; the match to TRBD1 covers 7 bases. Germline V gene data show CDR1 as MDHEN and CDR2 as SYDVKM. CDR3 length: 13 amino acids. CDR3 sequence reads: CAGSTGTVYGYTF. The CDR3 DNA sequence: TGTGCCGGCAGCACTGGGACAGTCTATGGCTACACCTTC.

This clonotype was detected ten times or more. This chain uses TRBV30 with TRBJ2-2; D may be TRBD1 or TRBD2 (6 bases each). The germline V and J ends were trimmed by 5 bases and 7 bases, with 11 bases remaining between them. This CDR3 contains 12 residues. Germline assignment: CDR1 GTSNPN and CDR2 SVGIG (reference sequence). CDR3 nucleotides: TGTGCCTGGTCTCGGGGGCACGGGGAGCTGTTTTTT. It encodes CAWSRGHGELFF. The variable domain in full, with the rest retrieved from reference TRBV30 and TRBJ2-2, is SQTIHQWPATLVQPVGSPLSLECTVEGTSNPNLYWYRQAAGRGLQLLFYSVGIGQISSEVPQNLSASRPQDRQFILSSKKLLLSDSGFYLCAWSRGHGELFFGEGSRLTVL.

The V gene is TRBV11-2, the J gene TRBJ1-4, with TRBD1 matching over 7 bases. Germline CDR1 and CDR2: SGHAT and FQNNGV. J lost 3 bases, V lost 4 bases, and 8 bases had no gene match. The CDR3 consists of 16 residues. CDR3 loop: CASSSNRGRPNEKLFF. Here the CDR3 DNA reads TGTGCCAGCAGCTCGAACAGGGGCAGGCCTAATGAAAAACTGTTTTTT. Full variable domain (missing parts from reference TRBV11-2 and TRBJ1-4): EAGVAQSPRYKIIEKRQSVAFWCNPISGHATLYWYQQILGQGPKLLIQFQNNGVVDDSQLPKDRFSAERLKGVDSTLKIQPAKLEDSAVYLCASSSNRGRPNEKLFFGSGTQLSVL.

Ten or more counts support this clonotype. The chain employs TRBV7-3 and TRBJ1-2, with 12 bases fitting TRBD1. Germline V lookup: CDR1 SGHTA, CDR2 FQGTGA. There are 15 residues in the CDR3. Trimming took 5 bases from V and 6 from J; bases not matched to a gene: 7. The CDR3 protein is CASSPGTGGWDGYTF. DNA of the CDR3: TGTGCCAGCAGCCCAGGGACAGGGGGCTGGGATGGCTACACCTTC. Based on the CDR3 plus reference TRBV7-3 and TRBJ1-2, the full variable domain is GAGVSQTPSNKVTEKGKYVELRCDPISGHTALYWYRQSLGQGPEFLIYFQGTGAADDSGLPNDRFFAVRPEGSVSTLKIQRTERGDSAVYLCASSPGTGGWDGYTFGSGTRLTVV.

This clonotype was recorded many times. The chain joins TRBV10-3 to TRBJ2-7; D is uncertain. V lost 0 bases, J lost 0 bases, and 6 bases lay in between. CDR1 is ENHRY and CDR2 is SYGVKD in the germline V gene. This CDR3 has 14 residues. CDR3 in DNA: TGTGCCATCAGTGAGTCGTCGAACTCCTACGAGCAGTACTTC. This gives the protein CAISESSNSYEQYF.

V gene TRBV29-1 combines with J gene TRBJ1-3, with D uncertain. CDR3 length: 13 residues. V was cut by 6 bases and J by 0 bases, with 9 bases left in between. Germline V lookup: CDR1 SQVTM, CDR2 ANQGSEA. CDR3 sequence: CSVRPDSGNTIYF. The CDR3 bases are TGCAGCGTCAGACCGGACTCTGGAAACACCATATATTTT.

This clonotype was counted at least ten times. This chain connects TRBV4-2 to TRBJ2-7, with a possible D match to TRBD2 (6 bases). The CDR3 runs to 16 residues. With 1 base removed from V and 2 bases from J, the gap between germline ends came to 15 bases. Per the germline V gene, CDR1 is LGHNA and CDR2 is YNFKEQ. The DNA for the CDR3 is TGTGCCAGCAGCCAAGGTGACGGGAGTACGGCCTACGAGCAGTACTTC. It is translated as CASSQGDGSTAYEQYF.

This clonotype was detected many times. The chain couples TRBV5-4 to TRBJ2-1, with 11 bases fitting TRBD2. Germline V gene sequence: CDR1 SGHNT, CDR2 YYREEE (reference sequence). J lost 9 bases, V lost 0 bases, and 5 bases had no gene match. The CDR3 extends over 15 amino acids. CDR3 nucleotides: TGTGCCAGCAGCTTGGTTAGCGGGAGGGTGAGTGAGCAGTTCTTC. Protein sequence: CASSLVSGRVSEQFF.

This clonotype was seen many times. The chain uses TRBV20-1 and TRBJ2-7; TRBD2 aligns across 9 bases. Trimming took 6 bases from V and 5 from J; bases not matched to a gene: 14. Per germline, CDR1 DFQATT and CDR2 SNEGSKA (reference sequence). This CDR3 comprises 15 residues. CDR3 nucleotides: TGCAGTGCGCCCCACTTCCAGCGGGAGGTAGACGAGCAGTACTTC. This encodes CSAPHFQREVDEQYF.

The sample holds many counts of this clonotype. The chain is built from TRBV20-1 and TRBJ1-1; 7 nucleotides align to TRBD1. The V gene's germline CDR1 is DFQATT and CDR2 SNEGSKA (reference sequence). The ends lost 4 bases at V and 1 base at J; junction bases unmatched: 12. This CDR3 spans 16 amino acids. DNA of the CDR3: TGCAGTGCTATTTTAGGGGCAGGGGGAGCGAACACTGAAGCTTTCTTT. Amino acid sequence: CSAILGAGGANTEAFF.